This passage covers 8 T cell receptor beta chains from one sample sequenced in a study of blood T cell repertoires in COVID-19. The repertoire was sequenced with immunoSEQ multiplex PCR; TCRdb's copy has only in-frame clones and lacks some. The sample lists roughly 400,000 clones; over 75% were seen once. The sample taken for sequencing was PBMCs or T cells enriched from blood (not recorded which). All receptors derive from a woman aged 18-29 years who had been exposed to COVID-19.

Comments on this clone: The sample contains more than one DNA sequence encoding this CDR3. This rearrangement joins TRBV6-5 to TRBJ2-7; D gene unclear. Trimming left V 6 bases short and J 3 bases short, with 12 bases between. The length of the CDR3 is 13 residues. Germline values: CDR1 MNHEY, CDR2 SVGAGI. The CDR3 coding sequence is TGTGCCAGCAGACCGGGTGGAAGCTACGAGCAGTACTTC. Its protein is CASRPGGSYEQYF.

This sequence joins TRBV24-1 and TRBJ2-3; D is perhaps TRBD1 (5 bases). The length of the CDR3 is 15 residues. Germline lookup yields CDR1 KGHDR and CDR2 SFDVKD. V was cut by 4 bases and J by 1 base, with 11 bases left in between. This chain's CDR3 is CATSDYRTRTDTQYF. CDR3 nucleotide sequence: TGTGCCACCAGTGACTACCGGACACGCACAGATACGCAGTATTTT.

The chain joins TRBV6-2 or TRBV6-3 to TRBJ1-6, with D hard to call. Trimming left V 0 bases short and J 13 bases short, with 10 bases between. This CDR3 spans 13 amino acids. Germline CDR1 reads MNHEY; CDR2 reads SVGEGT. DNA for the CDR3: TGTGCCAGCAGTTACTCCGGAGGAATCCCCCTCCACTTT. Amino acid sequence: CASSYSGGIPLHF.

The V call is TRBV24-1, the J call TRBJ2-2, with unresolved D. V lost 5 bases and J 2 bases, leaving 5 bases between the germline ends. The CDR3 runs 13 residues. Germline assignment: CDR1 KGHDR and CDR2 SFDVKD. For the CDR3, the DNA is TGTGCCACCAGTGCCTTAAACACCGGGGAGCTGTTTTTT. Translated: CATSALNTGELFF.

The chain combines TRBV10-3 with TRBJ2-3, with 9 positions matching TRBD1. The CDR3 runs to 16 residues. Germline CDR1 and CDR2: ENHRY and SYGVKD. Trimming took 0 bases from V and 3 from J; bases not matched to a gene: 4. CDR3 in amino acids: CAISESPGQGTDTQYF. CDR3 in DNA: TGTGCCATCAGTGAGTCGCCGGGACAGGGAACAGATACGCAGTATTTT.

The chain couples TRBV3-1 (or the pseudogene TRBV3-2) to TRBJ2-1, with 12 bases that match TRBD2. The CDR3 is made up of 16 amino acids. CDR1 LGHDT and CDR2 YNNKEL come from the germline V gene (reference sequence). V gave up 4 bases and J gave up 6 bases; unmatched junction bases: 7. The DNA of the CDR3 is TGTGCCAGCAGCCGAGGGACTAGCGGGCGGCTCAATGAGCAGTTCTTC. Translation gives CASSRGTSGRLNEQFF.

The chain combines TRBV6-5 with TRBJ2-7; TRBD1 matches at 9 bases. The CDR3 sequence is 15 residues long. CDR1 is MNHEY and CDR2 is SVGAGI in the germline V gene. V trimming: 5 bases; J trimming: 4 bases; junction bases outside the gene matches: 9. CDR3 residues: CASSPRTGEMYEQYF. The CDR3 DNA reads TGTGCCAGCAGTCCTCGGACAGGGGAGATGTACGAGCAGTACTTC.

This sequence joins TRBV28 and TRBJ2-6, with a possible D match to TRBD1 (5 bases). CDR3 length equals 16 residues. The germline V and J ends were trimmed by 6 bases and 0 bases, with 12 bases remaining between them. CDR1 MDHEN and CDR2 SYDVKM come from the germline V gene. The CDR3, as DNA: TGTGCCAGCAGGAACGCAGGGCTCTCTGGGGCCAACGTCCTGACTTTC. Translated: CASRNAGLSGANVLTF. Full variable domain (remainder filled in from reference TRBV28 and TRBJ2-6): DVKVTQSSRYLVKRTGEKVFLECVQDMDHENMFWYRQDPGLGLRLIYFSYDVKMKEKGDIPEGYSVSREKKERFSLILESASTNQTSMYLCASRNAGLSGANVLTFGAGSRLTVL.